The 20 T cell receptor beta chains given below trace back to one sample, sequenced in a study of response to subunit inactivated influenza vaccine. TCRdb called the RT-PCR reads again in MiXCR, with one record for every CDR3 protein. This repertoire shows 500,000 or so distinct CDR3 sequences, more than 15% found once; its top ten account for approximately 3%. The input for sequencing was CD4+ T cells sorted from PBMCs, taken 23 to 25 months after vaccination. All receptors come from a man between 50 and 69 years old who received an inactivated influenza vaccine.

The table lists this clonotype with many counts. The chain has TRBV29-1 and TRBJ2-3, with a weak D call TRBD2 (6 bases). The CDR3 is made up of 20 amino acids. Trimming removed 2 bases from V and 4 bases from J, with 31 bases in between. The germline V gene has CDR1 SQVTM and CDR2 ANQGSEA. CDR3 in DNA: TGCAGCGTTGAACGTATATTTAGGGCTAGCGAAAGCATGGGGCCAGATACGCAGTATTTT. Protein sequence: CSVERIFRASESMGPDTQYF.

The genes are TRBV3-1 and TRBJ1-4; D is undetermined. The ends were cut back, 0 bases at V and 4 bases at J, with 9 bases in the middle. The germline gives CDR1 LGHDT, CDR2 YNNKEL (reference sequence). This CDR3 is built from 15 residues. CDR3 DNA: TGTGCCAGCAGCCAAGAGCCGACGGTTAATGAAAAACTGTTTTTT. Its protein is CASSQEPTVNEKLFF.

A few counts support this clonotype. The V call is TRBV12-3 or TRBV12-4, the J call TRBJ1-2; D is ambiguous. Trimming took off 3 bases at V and 4 bases at J, with 9 bases between the two ends. The CDR3 runs 13 residues. This CDR3 is CASSFGVRYGYTF. The CDR3 DNA sequence: TGTGCCAGCAGTTTTGGGGTCCGCTATGGCTACACCTTC.

This chain joins TRBV20-1 and TRBJ1-5, with D possibly matching TRBD1 (5 bases). The CDR3 is made up of 15 amino acids. V lost 0 bases and J lost 0, with 9 bases in between. CDR1 and CDR2 (germline): DFQATT, SNEGSKA (reference sequence). CDR3 coding DNA: TGCAGTGCTAGAGAGGGGGTAATTAGCAATCAGCCCCAGCATTTT. Translating gives CSAREGVISNQPQHF.

V is TRBV20-1 and J is TRBJ1-1; 8 nucleotides line up with TRBD1. There are 14 residues in the CDR3. Germline-derived CDR1 and CDR2 are DFQATT and SNEGSKA (reference sequence). With 1 base clipped from V and 4 bases from J, the junction kept 5 bases outside the gene matches. The CDR3 sequence is CSARGDRFFTEAFF. In DNA form, the CDR3 reads TGCAGTGCTAGAGGGGACAGGTTTTTCACTGAAGCTTTCTTT.

This clonotype was counted only a few times. The chain is built from TRBV6-2 or TRBV6-3 and TRBJ2-5; D possibly matches TRBD1 or TRBD2 (5 bases each). This CDR3 is 14 amino acids long. V was trimmed by 4 bases and J by 1 base, leaving 10 bases between them. Looked up from germline, CDR1 is MNHEY and CDR2 is SVGEGT. Written as DNA, the CDR3 is TGTGCCAGCAGTTGGGGACGTTCCCAAGAGACCCAGTACTTC. Protein sequence: CASSWGRSQETQYF.

This chain uses TRBV20-1 with TRBJ2-3, with D possibly matching TRBD1 (6 bases). V was shortened by 4 bases and J by 6 bases, with 11 bases between the two germline ends. Germline-derived CDR1 and CDR2 are DFQATT and SNEGSKA (reference sequence). The length of the CDR3 is 12 residues. The chain's CDR3 is CSATYRDDTQYF. In DNA form, the CDR3 reads TGCAGTGCTACGTACAGGGACGATACGCAGTATTTT.

The genes are TRBV20-1 and TRBJ2-1; 9 nucleotides align to TRBD2. This CDR3 has 15 residues. Per the germline V gene, CDR1 is DFQATT and CDR2 is SNEGSKA (reference sequence). V lost 0 bases and J lost 6; bases outside the gene matches: 6. CDR3 DNA sequence: TGCAGTGCTAGAGATGTCGGCGGGGGGGCCAATGAGCAGTTCTTC. As protein: CSARDVGGGANEQFF.

This clonotype was counted ten times or more. This chain uses TRBV19 with TRBJ1-1; D uncertain. Trimming removed 6 bases from V and 0 bases from J, with 14 bases in between. The CDR3 covers 15 residues. Germline CDR1 LNHDA, CDR2 SQIVND (reference sequence). The CDR3 reads CASSPREGLNTEAFF. In DNA, the CDR3 is TGTGCCAGTAGCCCTCGGGAAGGGTTGAACACTGAAGCTTTCTTT. Full variable domain (missing parts from reference TRBV19 and TRBJ1-1): DGGITQSPKYLFRKEGQNVTLSCEQNLNHDAMYWYRQDPGQGLRLIYYSQIVNDFQKGDIAEGYSVSREKKESFPLTVTSAQKNPTAFYLCASSPREGLNTEAFFGQGTRLTVV.

The CDR3: CASSSLSSGAPGLFF. The DNA of the CDR3 is TGTGCCAGCAGCTCTCTCTCTAGCGGGGCTCCGGGGCTGTTTTTT. V gene TRBV7-2 combines with J gene TRBJ2-2; 9 positions agree with TRBD2. Trimming at V came to 4 bases and at J to 13 bases, leaving 13 bases not matched to a gene. Germline V gene sequence: CDR1 SGHTA, CDR2 FQGNSA. The CDR3 sequence is 15 residues long.

This clonotype showed up just a few times. V and J are TRBV19 and TRBJ1-2; 9 positions agree with TRBD1. The CDR3 is 15 residues long. Germline lookup yields CDR1 LNHDA and CDR2 SQIVND (reference sequence). The V gene end was trimmed by 5 bases and the J gene end by 7 bases; junction bases not matched to a gene: 11. The CDR3 coding sequence is TGTGCCAGTAGTCCCAACCGGGGACAGGGCTTTGGCTACACCTTC. Translating gives CASSPNRGQGFGYTF.

The chain recombines TRBV20-1 with TRBJ2-7; no clear D. Trimming removed 2 bases from V and 2 bases from J, with 10 bases in between. The germline CDR1 and CDR2 sequences are DFQATT and SNEGSKA (reference sequence). The CDR3 extends over 13 amino acids. This chain's CDR3 is CSARRQDAYEQYF. In DNA, the CDR3 is TGCAGTGCTAGACGGCAGGATGCCTACGAGCAGTACTTC.

The CDR3 reads CASSYSQRNTEAFF. CDR3 nucleotide sequence: TGTGCCAGCAGTTACTCACAGCGGAACACTGAAGCTTTCTTT. The V gene is TRBV6-5, the J gene TRBJ1-1, with D uncertain. The CDR3 is 14 residues long. The V and J ends lost 0 bases and 1 base respectively, with 6 bases between them. From germline, CDR1 is MNHEY and CDR2 SVGAGI.

This clonotype occurred a few times. This rearrangement joins TRBV27 to TRBJ1-3, with 10 bases that match TRBD1. The germline V gene encodes CDR1 MNHEY and CDR2 SMNVEV (reference sequence). The CDR3 sequence is 14 residues long. J was trimmed by 3 bases and V by 5 bases; bases with no gene match: 1. The CDR3 protein is CASSGDRGGNTIYF. The CDR3 DNA reads as TGTGCCAGCAGTGGGGACAGGGGTGGAAACACCATATATTTT.

There are many counts of this clonotype. CDR3 in amino acids: CSHKREGTGELFF. The CDR3 DNA follows: TGCAGTCATAAGCGGGAGGGTACCGGGGAGCTGTTTTTT. This chain connects TRBV29-1 to TRBJ2-2, with TRBD2 identical over 10 bases. The CDR3 spans 13 residues. CDR1 and CDR2 (germline): SQVTM, ANQGSEA.

This clonotype was recorded many times. The CDR3: CAIGFRAHEQFF. CDR3 bases: TGTGCCATCGGCTTTCGGGCCCATGAGCAGTTCTTC. The gene calls are TRBV10-3 and TRBJ2-1; D call uncertain. V lost 8 bases and J 8 bases, leaving 13 bases between the germline ends. CDR1 ENHRY and CDR2 SYGVKD come from the germline V gene. The CDR3 loop spans 12 amino acids.

To note about this clonotype: A single base separates this from a much larger clone, so it may be a read error. The chain carries TRBV4-2 and TRBJ2-5, with D possibly matching TRBD1 (7 bases). This CDR3 comprises 14 residues. Germline V gene data show CDR1 as LGHNA and CDR2 as YNFKEQ. In nucleotides, the CDR3 is TGTGCCCGCAGCCAGGGGGGTCTTTCGGAGACCCAGTACTTC. Translating it yields CARSQGGLSETQYF.

There are a few counts of this clonotype. The chain has TRBV10-3 and TRBJ1-1; D unclear. The germline V gene encodes CDR1 ENHRY and CDR2 SYGVKD. Trimming took off 2 bases at V and 0 bases at J, with 10 bases between the two ends. The CDR3 covers 15 residues. The CDR3 DNA reads as TGTGCCATCAGTGAGCGGACTCTCATGAACACTGAAGCTTTCTTT. Its translation: CAISERTLMNTEAFF.

This clonotype was picked up one time. In DNA, the CDR3 is TGCGCCAGCAGCCAGATGCGACAGTCGAACACCGGGGAGCTGTTTTTT. It yields the protein CASSQMRQSNTGELFF. The rearrangement joins TRBV5-1 to TRBJ2-2; D is perhaps TRBD1 (5 bases). Deletions cut 4 bases from V and 0 bases from J, with 13 bases between. Germline values: CDR1 SGHRS, CDR2 YFSETQ. The CDR3 is made up of 16 amino acids.

This clonotype showed up just a few times. The V call is TRBV27, the J call TRBJ1-1, with TRBD1 matching over 9 bases. Germline assignment: CDR1 MNHEY and CDR2 SMNVEV (reference sequence). This CDR3 is 16 amino acids long. V was clipped by 5 bases and J by 3 bases; unmatched bases: 10. The CDR3 DNA reads TGTGCCAGCAGTCGATATGTACAGGGGGCGGACACTGAAGCTTTCTTT. This encodes CASSRYVQGADTEAFF.